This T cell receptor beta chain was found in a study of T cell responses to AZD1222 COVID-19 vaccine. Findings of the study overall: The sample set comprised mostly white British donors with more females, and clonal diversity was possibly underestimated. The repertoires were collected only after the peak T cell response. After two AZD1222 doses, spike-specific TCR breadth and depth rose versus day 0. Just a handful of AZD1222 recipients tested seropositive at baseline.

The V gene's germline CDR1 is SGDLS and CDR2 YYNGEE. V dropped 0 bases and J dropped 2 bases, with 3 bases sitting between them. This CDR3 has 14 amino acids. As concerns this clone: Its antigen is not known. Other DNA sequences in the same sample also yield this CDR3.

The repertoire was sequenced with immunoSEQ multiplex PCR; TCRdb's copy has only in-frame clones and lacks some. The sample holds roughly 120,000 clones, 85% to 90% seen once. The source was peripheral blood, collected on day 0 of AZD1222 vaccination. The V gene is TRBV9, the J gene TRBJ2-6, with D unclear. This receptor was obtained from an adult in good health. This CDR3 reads CASSVDPGANVLTF. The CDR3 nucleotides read TGTGCCAGCAGCGTAGACCCTGGGGCCAACGTCCTGACTTTC.